A single sample is the source of the 14 T cell receptor beta chains below, sequenced in a study of T cells in Graves' hyperthyroidism and ophthalmopathy. RNA transcripts were the template for amplifying TCR beta CDR3 regions. The TCR CDR3 first-round RT-PCR relied on the HTBI primer set. Each CDR3 protein is one row after TCRdb ran MiXCR on the multiplex PCR reads. The repertoire consists of hundreds of thousands of distinct CDR3 sequences, with 14% to 15% occurring once and the leading ten covering less than 15%. Sample: blood. The origin of the receptors is a man aged 18 to 29 with Graves' ophthalmopathy.

There are a few counts of this clonotype. This chain joins TRBV24-1 and TRBJ2-7; D tentatively reads TRBD1 or TRBD2 (5 bases each). Trimming stripped 4 bases from V and 6 bases from J, with 18 bases between. The CDR3 consists of 15 residues. CDR1 and CDR2 (germline): KGHDR, SFDVKD. CDR3 nucleotide sequence: TGTGCCACCAGTGAATCACTAGGGGCCTTTTCCGAGCAGTACTTC. Protein sequence: CATSESLGAFSEQYF.

The chain combines TRBV6-2 or TRBV6-3 with TRBJ2-2; no reliable D call. Germline V gene lookup returns CDR1 MNHEY and CDR2 SVGEGT. This CDR3 contains 16 residues. V lost 2 bases and J lost 0, with 10 bases in between. CDR3 sequence reads: CASSYVDGPNTGELFF. The CDR3 region has the DNA TGTGCCAGCAGTTACGTCGACGGGCCGAACACCGGGGAGCTGTTTTTT.

Ten or more counts support this clonotype. The CDR3 loop reads CASSLAGRTEAFF. As DNA, the CDR3 is TGTGCCAGCAGTTTAGCCGGAAGGACTGAAGCTTTCTTT. J is TRBJ1-1 and V is TRBV12-3 or TRBV12-4; no clear D gene. The CDR3 loop spans 13 amino acids. Trimming removed 0 bases from V and 5 bases from J, with 7 bases in between.

Details on this clonotype: A much larger clone differs from this one at a single base, so this may be a read error. The chain links TRBV7-9 to TRBJ2-5, with D possibly called TRBD1 or TRBD2 (7 bases each). CDR1 SEHNR and CDR2 FQNEAQ come from the germline V gene (reference sequence). The CDR3 has 15 amino acids. CDR3 sequence (DNA): TGTGCCAGCAGCTCCAGGGGGGGGGAACAAGAGACCGAGTACTTC. Translation: CASSSRGGEQETEYF. The complete variable domain, with remaining parts taken from reference TRBV7-9 and TRBJ2-5, reads DTGVSQNPRHKITKRGQNVTFRCDPISEHNRLYWYRQTLGQGPEFLTYFQNEAQLEKSRLLSDRFSAERPKGSFSTLEIQRTEQGDSAMYLCASSSRGGEQETEYFGPGTRLLVL.

This clonotype was seen repeatedly, ten times or more. The chain uses TRBV29-1 and TRBJ2-7; 11 positions agree with TRBD1. The trim removed 4 bases at V and 6 bases at J, leaving 5 bases unmatched. Germline V gene data show CDR1 as SQVTM and CDR2 as ANQGSEA. This CDR3 has 13 amino acids. The CDR3 DNA follows: TGCAGCGTTGGGCCGGGACAGGGGGTCGAGCAGTACTTC. It codes for CSVGPGQGVEQYF.

Ten or more counts support this clonotype. The chain is built from TRBV20-1 and TRBJ2-7; the D is unclear. Trimming left V 3 bases short and J 5 bases short, with 8 bases between. The germline V gene encodes CDR1 DFQATT and CDR2 SNEGSKA (reference sequence). The length of the CDR3 is 11 residues. The CDR3 sequence: CSASKINEQYF. As DNA, the CDR3 is TGCAGTGCTAGCAAAATTAACGAGCAGTACTTC.

There are many counts of this clonotype. The chain uses TRBV10-2 and TRBJ2-5; the match to TRBD1 covers 7 bases. The trim removed 6 bases at V and 2 bases at J, leaving 15 bases unmatched. Germline V gives CDR1 WSHSY, CDR2 SAAADI. The CDR3 sequence is 17 residues long. CDR3 residues: CASSTGTALFAQETQYF. CDR3 nucleotides: TGCGCCAGCAGCACCGGGACAGCCTTGTTCGCACAAGAGACCCAGTACTTC.

This clonotype occurred a few times. The chain has TRBV9 and TRBJ1-1; D is possibly TRBD1 (5 bases). V dropped 0 bases and J dropped 1 base, with 13 bases sitting between them. CDR1 is SGDLS, CDR2 YYNGEE, per germline. The CDR3 is made up of 16 amino acids. The CDR3 nucleotides are TGTGCCAGCAGCGTAGGTTCTCAGGGTTCGAACACTGAAGCTTTCTTT. It codes for CASSVGSQGSNTEAFF.

The chain is built from TRBV29-1 and TRBJ2-1; TRBD2 might be the D (5 bases). Germline V CDR1 and CDR2: SQVTM, ANQGSEA. The V end was cut by 6 bases, the J end by 0 bases, with 15 bases between. CDR3 length equals 15 residues. The CDR3 sequence: CSVAVDSSSYNEQFF. As DNA, the CDR3 is TGCAGCGTCGCAGTGGACTCAAGCTCCTACAATGAGCAGTTCTTC.

The genes are TRBV7-3 and TRBJ2-1, with D perhaps matching TRBD2 (6 bases). Trimming pared 2 bases from V and 10 bases from J, leaving 18 bases between. The CDR3 spans 15 residues. The germline V gene has CDR1 SGHTA and CDR2 FQGTGA. CDR3 in amino acids: CASSLVAGSSYEQFF. CDR3 bases: TGTGCCAGCAGCTTAGTTGCGGGATCGTCCTACGAGCAGTTCTTC.

This clonotype was counted between two and nine times. The chain carries TRBV27 and TRBJ1-5, with unresolved D. The CDR3 length is 14 residues. The germline V and J ends were trimmed by 5 bases and 7 bases, with 15 bases remaining between them. CDR1 and CDR2 from the germline V gene are MNHEY and SMNVEV (reference sequence). The CDR3 sequence is CASSQPGGGQPQHF. The CDR3 nucleotides are TGTGCCAGCAGTCAACCGGGTGGCGGCCAGCCCCAGCATTTT.

This clonotype appeared a few times. The chain joins TRBV10-3 to TRBJ1-1, with TRBD1 as a possible D gene (5 bases). Germline V CDR1 and CDR2: ENHRY, SYGVKD. The CDR3 has 13 residues. Trimming removed 7 bases at V and 3 bases at J, with 12 bases between. Here the CDR3 reads CAIMGREDTEAFF. CDR3 DNA sequence: TGTGCCATCATGGGGCGAGAAGACACTGAAGCTTTCTTT.

The CDR3 DNA reads TGTGCTAGTGGTTTCTTCACCGGGGAGCTGTTTTTT. Protein product: CASGFFTGELFF. The chain employs TRBV12-5 and TRBJ2-2; D unresolved. V was shortened by 3 bases and J by 4 bases, with 3 bases between the two germline ends. CDR1 and CDR2 from the germline V gene are LGHNT and FRNRAP. CDR3 length: 12 amino acids. The full variable domain, with the rest looked up from reference TRBV12-5 and TRBJ2-2, is DARVTQTPRHKVTEMGQEVTMRCQPILGHNTVFWYRQTMMQGLELLAYFRNRAPLDDSGMPKDRFSAEMPDATLATLKIQPSEPRDSAVYFCASGFFTGELFFGEGSRLTVL.

The V and J genes are TRBV18 and TRBJ1-3, with unresolved D. With 6 bases removed from V and 7 bases from J, the gap between germline ends came to 19 bases. This CDR3 region has 15 residues. Per the germline V gene, CDR1 is KGHSH and CDR2 is LQKENI. CDR3 DNA: TGTGCCAGCTCCCCGACCGCGCAATACTTCAACACCATATATTTT. This translates into CASSPTAQYFNTIYF.